A single sample gave rise to the 13 T cell receptor beta chains below, sequenced in a study of graft-versus-host responses after intestinal transplantation. The table came from immunoSEQ multiplex PCR; TCRdb's copy has only in-frame clones and leaves some out. Of tens of thousands of clones in the sample, roughly 88% were seen once. These receptors lack a known antigen. This sample comprised unstimulated CD8+ T cells sorted from spleen or lymph node cells, obtained before intestinal transplant. These receptors originate from a human donor who received an intestinal transplant.

The CDR3 coding sequence is TGTGCCAGCAGTGATTGGGTGGGGAGTGGCTACACCTTC. Amino acids: CASSDWVGSGYTF. The chain carries TRBV6-1 and TRBJ1-2; D call uncertain. CDR3 size: 13 residues. Germline CDR1 is MNHNS and CDR2 is SASEGT. The V end lost 3 bases, the J end lost 7 bases, and 12 bases lay between the germline ends.

The chain carries TRBV9 and TRBJ2-7; tentatively, D is TRBD1 (6 bases). Per germline, CDR1 SGDLS and CDR2 YYNGEE. The ends were cut back, 0 bases at V and 3 bases at J, with 10 bases in the middle. The CDR3 is 14 residues long. The CDR3 nucleotides are TGTGCCAGCAGCGTAGGGGACACTCTCTACGAGCAGTACTTC. Its translation is CASSVGDTLYEQYF. Variable domain in full (rest from reference TRBV9 and TRBJ2-7): DSGVTQTPKHLITATGQRVTLRCSPRSGDLSVYWYQQSLDQGLQFLIQYYNGEERAKGNILERFSAQQFPDLHSELNLSSLELGDSALYFCASSVGDTLYEQYFGPGTRLTVT.

This sequence joins TRBV14 and TRBJ1-2; perhaps TRBD1 as D (5 bases). Trimming left V 1 base short and J 0 bases short, with 12 bases between. The germline gives CDR1 SGHDN, CDR2 FVKESK. CDR3 size: 16 residues. The DNA for the CDR3 is TGTGCCAGCAGCCAAGTCGATCAGGGTCCTAACTATGGCTACACCTTC. Translated: CASSQVDQGPNYGYTF. Filled out from reference TRBV14 and TRBJ1-2, the complete variable domain reads EAGVTQFPSHSVIEKGQTVTLRCDPISGHDNLYWYRRVMGKEIKFLLHFVKESKQDESGMPNNRFLAERTGGTYSTLKVQPAELEDSGVYFCASSQVDQGPNYGYTFGSGTRLTVV.

The V gene is TRBV5-4, the J gene TRBJ2-2; weak D call: TRBD2 (5 bases). In germline, CDR1 is SGHNT, CDR2 YYREEE (reference sequence). The germline V and J ends were trimmed by 4 bases and 6 bases, with 16 bases remaining between them. The length of the CDR3 is 15 residues. CDR3 in amino acids: CASSPSPGTAGELFF. The CDR3, as DNA: TGTGCCAGCAGCCCGTCACCGGGAACAGCCGGGGAGCTGTTTTTT.

The V call is TRBV5-6, the J call TRBJ1-1, with a weak D call TRBD1 (5 bases). Trimming cost V 4 bases and J 4 bases, with 11 bases left between them. From germline, CDR1 is SGHDT and CDR2 YYEEEE. The CDR3 spans 13 residues. The CDR3 loop reads CASSLRQPTEAFF. The CDR3 nucleotides are TGTGCCAGCAGCCTCCGACAGCCCACTGAAGCTTTCTTT.

The chain links TRBV7-9 to TRBJ2-2; 10 bases fit TRBD1. V trimming: 5 bases; J trimming: 1 base; junction bases outside the gene matches: 4. CDR1 is SEHNR and CDR2 is FQNEAQ in the germline V gene (reference sequence). This CDR3 spans 16 amino acids. CDR3 sequence (DNA): TGTGCCAGCAGCCCGACAGGGGGCGGGAACACCGGGGAGCTGTTTTTT. It codes for CASSPTGGGNTGELFF.

The chain uses TRBV19 and TRBJ2-7, with TRBD1 matching over 8 bases. Germline assignment: CDR1 LNHDA and CDR2 SQIVND (reference sequence). Germline trimming cut 4 bases from V and 4 bases from J; bases unmatched to any gene: 9. This CDR3 has 15 amino acids. This CDR3 reads CASSTPDRGLYEQYF. The CDR3 nucleotides read TGTGCCAGTAGTACCCCAGACAGGGGATTATACGAGCAGTACTTC. The entire variable domain, with the rest obtained from reference TRBV19 and TRBJ2-7, is as follows: DGGITQSPKYLFRKEGQNVTLSCEQNLNHDAMYWYRQDPGQGLRLIYYSQIVNDFQKGDIAEGYSVSREKKESFPLTVTSAQKNPTAFYLCASSTPDRGLYEQYFGPGTRLTVT.

This chain links TRBV7-2 with TRBJ2-1; D not certain. The germline V and J ends were trimmed by 1 base and 2 bases, with 9 bases remaining between them. The CDR3 consists of 15 residues. Germline V lookup: CDR1 SGHTA, CDR2 FQGNSA. The chain's CDR3 is CASSLGVGPYNEQFF. CDR3 coding DNA: TGTGCCAGCAGCTTAGGGGTTGGGCCCTACAATGAGCAGTTCTTC.

This clone was seen a single time. The J gene is TRBJ2-3, the V gene TRBV4-1; 9 bases agree with TRBD2. Germline-derived CDR1 and CDR2 are MGHRA and YSYEKL. V dropped 0 bases and J dropped 3; count of bases not matched to a gene: 4. The CDR3 loop spans 16 amino acids. The CDR3 sequence: CASSQDQSGGTDTQYF. The CDR3 bases are TGCGCCAGCAGCCAAGACCAGAGCGGGGGGACAGATACGCAGTATTTT.

CDR3: CASGSFDSSYEQYF. The CDR3 DNA reads TGTGCCAGCGGAAGTTTTGACAGTTCCTACGAGCAGTACTTC. The chain is built from TRBV6-1 and TRBJ2-7; the D gene is possibly TRBD1 (5 bases). CDR1 is MNHNS and CDR2 is SASEGT in the germline V gene. CDR3 length: 14 amino acids. Trimming stripped 8 bases from V and 1 base from J, with 15 bases between.

The chain joins TRBV6-5 to TRBJ2-7; a weak D match, TRBD1 (6 bases). Germline CDR1 MNHEY, CDR2 SVGAGI. This CDR3 region has 11 residues. The V end was cut by 6 bases, the J end by 3 bases, with 6 bases between. As DNA, the CDR3 is TGTGCCAGCAGGGACAGCTACGAGCAGTACTTC. Encoded protein: CASRDSYEQYF.

The chain links TRBV13 to TRBJ2-5; TRBD2 aligns across 8 bases. This CDR3 region has 13 residues. CDR1 is PRHDT, CDR2 FYEKMQ, per germline (reference sequence). With V trimmed by 3 bases and J by 5 bases, 2 bases remained unmatched. The CDR3 bases are TGTGCCAGCAGCTTCCGGGGGGGGGAGACCCAGTACTTC. This gives the protein CASSFRGGETQYF.

The rearrangement uses TRBV5-6 and TRBJ2-3; 8 bases map to TRBD2. This CDR3 contains 14 residues. J lost 2 bases, V lost 6 bases, and 5 bases had no gene match. Per the germline V gene, CDR1 is SGHDT and CDR2 is YYEEEE. CDR3 protein: CASNLAGYTDTQYF. As DNA, the CDR3 is TGTGCCAGCAATTTAGCGGGGTACACAGATACGCAGTATTTT.